A selection of T cell receptor beta chains follows, all from one sample in a study of T cell responses to AZD1222 COVID-19 vaccine. TCRdb keeps only in-frame clones here, not all; method: immunoSEQ multiplex PCR. The sample lists over 60,000 clones, around 79% occurring once. The specimen was peripheral blood, collected on day 0 of MenACWY control vaccination. These receptors were obtained from an adult in good health. Both conserved end residues are part of each CDR3. D genes are given only for firm matches. Rows give clone size only sometimes, using once, few, many, or a class for an expanded clone.

V gene	D gene	clone size	CDR3 length	J gene	CDR3 protein	CDR3 DNA
TRBV7-8	-	once	14	TRBJ2-1	CASSVTGAYNEQFF	TGTGCCAGCAGCGTGACGGGGGCCTACAATGAGCAGTTCTTC
TRBV12-3/TRBV12-4	-	-	10	TRBJ2-1	CASKGTEQFF	TGTGCCAGCAAAGGGACAGAGCAGTTCTTC
TRBV9	-	-	15	TRBJ2-1	CASSVVGGSYNEQFF	TGTGCCAGCAGCGTAGTGGGGGGCTCCTACAATGAGCAGTTCTTC
TRBV30	-	-	13	TRBJ1-5	CAWSVTAGEPQHF	TGTGCCTGGAGTGTGACGGCAGGGGAGCCCCAGCATTTT
TRBV3-1/TRBV3-2	-	few	13	TRBJ1-2	CASSQINNYGYTF	TGTGCCAGCAGCCAAATTAATAACTATGGCTACACCTTC
TRBV4-2	TRBD2	-	16	TRBJ2-2	CASSPRVAGETGELFF	TGTGCCAGCAGCCCCCGGGTAGCGGGAGAGACCGGGGAGCTGTTTTTT
TRBV5-1	-	once	13	TRBJ1-1	CASSLAGHGGSFF	TGCGCCAGCAGCTTGGCAGGACATGGGGGATCTTTCTTT
TRBV6-1	-	-	15	TRBJ1-1	CASSERGHGDTEAFF	TGTGCCAGCAGTGAACGGGGCCACGGAGACACTGAAGCTTTCTTT
TRBV2	-	few	14	TRBJ2-1	CASASGTVDAEQFF	TGTGCCAGCGCCTCCGGGACTGTTGACGCTGAGCAGTTCTTC
TRBV10-3	-	-	13	TRBJ1-4	CAISPGKGEKLFF	TGTGCCATTAGCCCGGGGAAGGGTGAAAAACTGTTTTTT
TRBV6-2/TRBV6-3	-	-	17	TRBJ2-7	CASSSAPSGTRSYEQYF	TGTGCCAGCAGTTCCGCCCCTTCCGGGACGAGGTCCTACGAGCAGTACTTC
TRBV5-4	-	-	15	TRBJ1-3	CASSGGLGSGNTIYF	TGTGCCAGCAGCGGAGGACTGGGCTCTGGAAACACCATATATTTT
TRBV30	-	-	13	TRBJ1-5	CAWSVGGNQPQHF	TGTGCCTGGAGTGTTGGGGGAAATCAGCCCCAGCATTTT
TRBV6-5	-	-	13	TRBJ2-2	CASSYFGTRELFF	TGTGCCAGCAGTTACTTCGGGACGCGGGAGCTGTTTTTT
TRBV6-5	TRBD2	-	15	TRBJ2-5	CASSYGGGIQETQYF	TGTGCCAGCAGTTACGGCGGGGGAATCCAAGAGACCCAGTACTTC
TRBV5-5	-	-	15	TRBJ1-4	CASSLMSRGGEKLFF	TGTGCCAGCAGCCTCATGTCCCGTGGAGGAGAAAAACTGTTTTTT
TRBV28	TRBD2	few	21	TRBJ2-7	CASSLSGARPGLAGRSYEQYF	TGTGCCAGCAGTTTATCGGGTGCTCGTCCGGGACTAGCGGGTCGCTCCTACGAGCAGTACTTC
TRBV7-2	-	-	14	TRBJ1-2	CASSPGLRDYGYTF	TGTGCCAGCAGCCCGGGACTCCGGGACTATGGCTACACCTTC
TRBV5-1	-	-	15	TRBJ2-2	CASSLRLGPTGELFF	TGCGCCAGCAGCTTACGCCTTGGGCCGACCGGGGAGCTGTTTTTT
TRBV20-1	-	-	11	TRBJ2-1	CSAPYVNEQFF	TGCAGTGCTCCTTATGTGAATGAGCAGTTCTTC
TRBV11-1	-	-	14	TRBJ2-1	CASSLMGAHNEQFF	TGTGCCAGCAGCTTAATGGGGGCTCACAATGAGCAGTTCTTC
TRBV5-1	TRBD1	-	14	TRBJ1-2	CASSLEGQGVGYTF	TGCGCCAGCAGCCTCGAGGGACAGGGGGTCGGCTACACCTTC
TRBV30	-	-	15	TRBJ1-5	CAWSHNWDPNQPQHF	TGTGCCTGGAGCCACAATTGGGACCCCAATCAGCCCCAGCATTTT
TRBV20-1	-	-	11	TRBJ1-1	CSASGDTEAFF	TGCAGTGCTAGCGGGGACACTGAAGCTTTCTTT
TRBV19	-	-	14	TRBJ1-6	CASRWGRGGSPLHF	TGTGCCAGTAGGTGGGGCAGGGGAGGTTCACCCCTCCACTTT
TRBV4-3	-	-	14	TRBJ2-3	CASSQRAATDTQYF	TGCGCCAGCAGCCAGCGGGCAGCCACAGATACGCAGTATTTT
TRBV2	TRBD2	few	11	TRBJ2-7	CASRSGGEQYF	TGTGCCAGCAGATCGGGAGGGGAGCAGTACTTC
TRBV4-3	-	-	14	TRBJ2-5	CASSHNWGQETQYF	TGCGCCAGCAGCCATAATTGGGGCCAAGAGACCCAGTACTTC
TRBV12-5	TRBD1	-	18	TRBJ2-2	CASGLAKSTGLNTGELFF	TGTGCTAGTGGTTTGGCGAAGTCGACAGGGTTGAACACCGGGGAGCTGTTTTTT
TRBV19	-	-	13	TRBJ1-3	CATAALSGNTIYF	TGTGCCACCGCGGCGCTCTCTGGAAACACCATATATTTT
TRBV28	-	-	14	TRBJ2-7	CASSFQARSSEQYF	TGTGCCAGCAGTTTTCAGGCCCGGTCTTCCGAGCAGTACTTC
TRBV4-1	TRBD2	-	13	TRBJ2-5	CASAGGFQETQYF	TGCGCCAGTGCGGGGGGCTTCCAAGAGACCCAGTACTTC
TRBV29-1	-	-	14	TRBJ1-2	CSVEDRAGVGGYTF	TGCAGCGTTGAAGATCGAGCAGGAGTTGGTGGCTACACCTTC
TRBV19	TRBD2	once	14	TRBJ2-7	CASSKASGRREQYF	TGTGCCAGTAGTAAGGCTTCCGGGAGGAGAGAGCAGTACTTC
TRBV5-4	TRBD1	-	14	TRBJ2-1	CASSLPDRDNEQFF	TGTGCCAGCAGCTTACCTGACAGGGACAATGAGCAGTTCTTC
TRBV7-9	-	-	16	TRBJ1-4	CASSLGTRATNEKLFF	TGTGCCAGCAGCTTAGGGACAAGAGCAACTAATGAAAAACTGTTTTTT
TRBV5-5	-	-	16	TRBJ2-7	CASSWASGRLDYEQYF	TGTGCCAGCAGCTGGGCGTCAGGACGGCTGGACTACGAGCAGTACTTC
TRBV5-1	-	-	15	TRBJ2-7	CASSLSGGIQYEQYF	TGCGCCAGCAGCCTCTCGGGCGGGATCCAATACGAGCAGTACTTC
TRBV29-1	TRBD1	-	12	TRBJ2-5	CSVRTGSGTQYF	TGCAGCGTTCGGACAGGGTCAGGGACCCAGTACTTC
TRBV30	-	few	12	TRBJ2-7	CAWNRGDYEQYF	TGTGCCTGGAATAGGGGGGACTACGAGCAGTACTTC
TRBV4-2	-	-	14	TRBJ2-4	CASSQGVGKNIQYF	TGTGCCAGCAGCCAAGGGGTGGGAAAGAACATTCAGTACTTC